Presented here are 3 T cell receptor beta chains from one specimen sequenced in a study of control samples from healthy donors and cancer patients. Here immunoSEQ multiplex PCR was the method, and the copy in TCRdb shows in-frame clones only, minus some. The sample lists 150,000 to 200,000 clones, roughly nine tenths seen once, with 0.65% to 0.75% in the top ten. Sequenced sample: blood. Receptors originate from a woman in her twenties or thirties in good health.

The CDR3 here is CSVVAAGNTIYF. CDR3 sequence (DNA): TGCAGCGTTGTTGCTGCTGGAAACACCATATATTTT. The V and J genes are TRBV29-1 and TRBJ1-3; D is unclear. V was clipped by 4 bases and J by 2 bases, with 6 bases between them. CDR1 is SQVTM, CDR2 ANQGSEA, per germline. The CDR3 has 12 residues.

The chain uses TRBV18 and TRBJ1-1, with D possibly being TRBD1 (5 bases). There are 16 residues in the CDR3. CDR1 is KGHSH, CDR2 LQKENI, per germline. The V end was cut by 5 bases, the J end by 0 bases, with 16 bases between. CDR3 nucleotide sequence: TGTGCCAGCTCAGACCCAGGGCAGGTGATGAACACTGAAGCTTTCTTT. It translates to CASSDPGQVMNTEAFF.

The V call is TRBV12-3 or TRBV12-4, the J call TRBJ1-1, with D hard to call. The CDR3 has 13 residues. V lost 3 bases to trimming and J lost 7 bases, with 12 bases between them. CDR3 DNA: TGTGCCAGCAGTTTTGGATGGGGAGGTGAAGCTTTCTTT. Translation: CASSFGWGGEAFF.